The 23 T cell receptor beta chains presented below share a single source sample, sequenced in a study of identifying expanded T cells in peripheral blood. Profiled with immunoSEQ multiplex PCR; TCRdb holds only in-frame clones, not every one. This repertoire shows roughly 63,000 clones, about four fifths found once; its top ten account for about a fifth. Sequencing was carried out using blood. Every receptor here comes from a person aged 18 to 75 in good health.

This clone was counted a single time. V is TRBV7-8 and J is TRBJ2-7, with 9 bases lining up with TRBD2. Germline CDR1 reads SGHVS; CDR2 reads FQNEAQ. The CDR3 extends over 17 amino acids. Unmatched junction bases numbered 7, after V lost 1 base and J lost 0 bases. The CDR3 nucleotides read TGTGCCAGCAGCTTAGGGGCTAGCGGGACCCGCTCCTACGAGCAGTACGTC. Protein product: CASSLGASGTRSYEQYV.

The chain carries TRBV6-5 and TRBJ2-7; D ambiguous. V lost 3 bases to trimming and J lost 5 bases, with 11 bases between them. Looked up from germline, CDR1 is MNHEY and CDR2 is SVGAGI. This CDR3 is built from 13 residues. The CDR3 coding sequence is TGTGCCAGCAGTTATTCGGGCCTCAACGAGCAGTACTTC. As protein: CASSYSGLNEQYF.

The chain employs TRBV7-9 and TRBJ2-5, with D possibly being TRBD2 (5 bases). There are 12 residues in the CDR3. The germline CDR1 and CDR2 sequences are SEHNR and FQNEAQ (reference sequence). With 5 bases removed from V and 5 bases from J, the gap between germline ends came to 9 bases. CDR3 coding DNA: TGTGCCAGCAGCAATTCGGGGGAGACCCAGTACTTC. Translated, it gives CASSNSGETQYF.

The rearrangement uses TRBV9 and TRBJ1-2; 12 nucleotides align to TRBD1. V shed 7 bases, J shed 6 bases, and the junction held 4 bases outside the gene matches. Germline V gene sequence: CDR1 SGDLS, CDR2 YYNGEE. The CDR3 runs 13 residues. This chain's CDR3 is CASHGTGGNGYTF. The CDR3 DNA follows: TGTGCCAGCCACGGGACAGGGGGCAATGGCTACACCTTC.

This clone showed up just once. This chain links TRBV7-9 with TRBJ2-3; no definite D call. The germline V gene has CDR1 SEHNR and CDR2 FQNEAQ (reference sequence). There are 12 residues in the CDR3. V lost 7 bases to trimming and J lost 5 bases, with 10 bases between them. The CDR3 region is CASTPGEDTQYF. The CDR3 DNA is TGTGCCAGCACACCCGGTGAAGATACGCAGTATTTT.

This clone was recorded only once. Sequence at one end of the junction differs from germline and may be a read error. V and J are TRBV6-1 and TRBJ2-3, with 7 positions matching TRBD1. The CDR3 loop spans 14 amino acids. Germline V CDR1 and CDR2: MNHNS, SASEGT. CDR3 in amino acids: CASSEAGKRGQNDF. Written as DNA, the CDR3 is TGTGCCAGCAGTGAAGCGGGGAAGAGGGGGCAAAATGATTTT.

The chain uses TRBV4-1 and TRBJ1-5; D is possibly TRBD1 (5 bases). CDR1 is MGHRA and CDR2 is YSYEKL in the germline V gene. This CDR3 is 14 amino acids long. V lost 0 bases and J lost 6, with 9 bases in between. The CDR3 DNA follows: TGCGCCAGCAGCCAAGACAGGGCGACTCAGCCCCAGCATTTT. Its protein product is CASSQDRATQPQHF.

The chain has TRBV7-9 and TRBJ2-1; 13 bases align to TRBD2. Germline CDR1 reads SEHNR; CDR2 reads FQNEAQ (reference sequence). The CDR3 contains 16 residues. The J segment lost 4 bases and the V segment lost 4 bases, leaving 4 bases of the junction unmatched. CDR3 nucleotide sequence: TGTGCCAGCAGCTCCGGGACTAGCGGGATATACAATGAGCAGTTCTTC. Protein: CASSSGTSGIYNEQFF.

J is TRBJ1-5 and V is TRBV7-9; a possible D gene is TRBD1 (6 bases). Germline CDR1 is SEHNR and CDR2 is FQNEAQ (reference sequence). CDR3 length equals 13 residues. V was trimmed by 4 bases and J by 7 bases, leaving 11 bases between them. This CDR3 is CASSSTGKQPQHF. The CDR3 region has the DNA TGTGCCAGCAGCTCCACAGGGAAACAGCCCCAGCATTTT.

V is TRBV7-3 and J is TRBJ2-2, with D uncertain. CDR1 is SGHTA, CDR2 FQGTGA, per germline. This CDR3 has 14 residues. V was pared by 2 bases and J by 3 bases, with 7 bases between. Written as DNA, the CDR3 is TGTGCCAGCAGCTTACCAGACTACACCGGGGAGCTGTTTTTT. Its protein product is CASSLPDYTGELFF.

This chain links TRBV2 with TRBJ1-6, with D unclear. Germline-derived CDR1 and CDR2 are SNHLY and FYNNEI. The CDR3 is made up of 18 amino acids. The germline V and J ends were trimmed by 6 bases and 0 bases, with 18 bases remaining between them. CDR3 DNA: TGTGCCAGCAGACAACACGGCGGCTCGAGCTCCTATAATTCACCCCTCCACTTT. Protein: CASRQHGGSSSYNSPLHF.

V and J are TRBV6-1 and TRBJ1-4; D unclear. CDR3 length: 14 residues. CDR1 is MNHNS, CDR2 SASEGT, per germline. V was pared by 3 bases and J by 7 bases, with 12 bases between. Written as DNA, the CDR3 is TGTGCCAGCAGTGACAACATGGAGATTGAAAAACTGTTTTTT. It specifies CASSDNMEIEKLFF.

The V and J genes are TRBV30 and TRBJ2-2; 8 nucleotides agree with TRBD2. Germline-derived CDR1 and CDR2 are GTSNPN and SVGIG (reference sequence). The CDR3 is 13 residues long. The junction had 3 bases not matched to a gene; V was cut back by 2 bases and J by 7 bases. The CDR3 nucleotides read TGTGCCTGGAGTCGGGGGGGAGGCGGGGAGCTGTTTTTT. Its translation is CAWSRGGGGELFF.

V usage is TRBV5-6 and J usage is TRBJ1-6, with a tentative D call TRBD1 (5 bases). The CDR3 loop spans 14 amino acids. In germline, CDR1 is SGHDT, CDR2 YYEEEE. The germline V and J ends were trimmed by 2 bases and 7 bases, with 10 bases remaining between them. CDR3 bases: TGTGCCAGCAGCTTTTCAGGGAACAATTCACCCCTCCACTTT. Encoded protein: CASSFSGNNSPLHF.

The V and J genes are TRBV19 and TRBJ1-2; TRBD1 might be the D (6 bases). The length of the CDR3 is 12 residues. V was shortened by 6 bases and J by 6 bases, with 11 bases between the two germline ends. CDR1 is LNHDA, CDR2 SQIVND, per germline (reference sequence). The CDR3 nucleotides are TGTGCCAGTAGGCATCACAGGGATGGCTACACCTTC. Its protein product is CASRHHRDGYTF.

The chain is built from TRBV9 and TRBJ1-4, with D unresolved. The ends were cut back, 0 bases at V and 3 bases at J, with 9 bases in the middle. The germline gives CDR1 SGDLS, CDR2 YYNGEE. The CDR3 contains 15 residues. In nucleotides, the CDR3 is TGTGCCAGCAGCGTAGGAAGTGGTTCTAATGAAAAACTGTTTTTT. Protein sequence: CASSVGSGSNEKLFF.

This clone came up many times. The genes are TRBV15 and TRBJ1-4; D remains unclear. Trimming pared 1 base from V and 10 bases from J, leaving 10 bases between. Germline V gives CDR1 LNHNV, CDR2 YYDKDF (reference sequence). The CDR3 spans 13 residues. The CDR3: CATSRVVQGKLFF. CDR3 DNA sequence: TGTGCCACCAGCAGAGTAGTTCAAGGAAAACTGTTTTTT.

This clone was observed a few times. The chain links TRBV30 to TRBJ1-5; D not resolved. V lost 2 bases and J 4 bases, leaving 9 bases between the germline ends. CDR1 is GTSNPN, CDR2 SVGIG, per germline (reference sequence). CDR3 length: 13 amino acids. The CDR3 nucleotides read TGTGCCTGGAGTACATCGAGGAATCAGCCCCAGCATTTT. Its translation: CAWSTSRNQPQHF.

The chain links TRBV7-2 to TRBJ2-7, with D maybe TRBD1 (6 bases). The V gene's germline CDR1 is SGHTA and CDR2 FQGNSA. Trimming pared 5 bases from V and 3 bases from J, leaving 11 bases between. CDR3 length equals 13 residues. The CDR3 DNA reads as TGTGCCAGCAGCCAGGGGCCCGGCTACGAGCAGTACTTC. As protein: CASSQGPGYEQYF.

V and J are TRBV9 and TRBJ2-7; a weak D match, TRBD1 (5 bases). The CDR3 consists of 16 residues. Germline V lookup: CDR1 SGDLS, CDR2 YYNGEE. Trimming cost V 2 bases and J 5 bases, with 20 bases left between them. CDR3 loop: CASSVRGQHALDEQYF. The CDR3 DNA reads as TGTGCCAGCAGCGTCCGAGGACAACACGCCCTGGACGAGCAGTACTTC.

The gene calls are TRBV6-5 and TRBJ2-7; D may correspond to TRBD1 or TRBD2 (5 bases each). This CDR3 region has 14 residues. Germline V lookup: CDR1 MNHEY, CDR2 SVGAGI. The V and J ends lost 4 bases and 3 bases respectively, with 13 bases between them. The CDR3, as DNA: TGTGCCAGCAGTTTCGGGACGGAGAACTACGAGCAGTACTTC. Protein: CASSFGTENYEQYF.

CDR3 sequence (DNA): TGTGCCAGCAGCTCGGTTGGGCATCTAGGAGGCACAGATACGCAGTATTTT. Its translation is CASSSVGHLGGTDTQYF. The chain is built from TRBV11-2 and TRBJ2-3, with D uncertain. The CDR3 contains 17 residues. Trimming stripped 4 bases from V and 1 base from J, with 18 bases between. Germline lookup yields CDR1 SGHAT and CDR2 FQNNGV.

A note on this clone: The sample carries other DNA sequences with the same CDR3. The gene calls are TRBV5-4 and TRBJ2-7, with TRBD1 matching 9 bases. Germline trimming cut 4 bases from V and 4 bases from J; bases unmatched to any gene: 6. CDR3 length: 14 amino acids. The germline gives CDR1 SGHNT, CDR2 YYREEE (reference sequence). The CDR3 bases are TGTGCCAGCAGCCCGGGACAGGGAGGGTACGAGCAGTACTTC. Protein: CASSPGQGGYEQYF.